The 2 T cell receptor beta chains below were found in one sample sequenced in a study of regulatory T cells in long-lasting Graves disease. Arm-PCR of CDR3 regions with iRepertoire HTBI primers generated TCR beta libraries. Via MiXCR, TCRdb re-called the multiplex PCR reads, giving one row per CDR3 protein. The profile shows about 530,000 distinct CDR3 sequences, about 15% of them singletons. Time point noted: newly diagnosed GD, antithyroid drugs for less than 3 months. Generation of the TCR library employed RNA extracted from PBMCs. These data are also associated with another study on T cells in Graves' hyperthyroidism and ophthalmopathy.

Sequenced material: peripheral blood mononuclear cells (PBMCs), taken at new diagnosis, from a patient treated with antithyroid drugs. Every receptor here comes from a woman aged 35-65 years with Graves disease.

V and J are TRBV9 and TRBJ1-3; D remains unclear. The CDR3 is 15 amino acids. Germline V gene lookup returns CDR1 SGDLS and CDR2 YYNGEE. V was pared by 0 bases and J by 0 bases, with 7 bases between. As DNA, the CDR3 is TGTGCCAGCAGCGTAGGACCTGGCTCTGGAAACACCATATATTTT. Translated: CASSVGPGSGNTIYF. The variable domain in full, completed from reference TRBV9 and TRBJ1-3, reads DSGVTQTPKHLITATGQRVTLRCSPRSGDLSVYWYQQSLDQGLQFLIQYYNGEERAKGNILERFSAQQFPDLHSELNLSSLELGDSALYFCASSVGPGSGNTIYFGEGSWLTVV.

At least ten counts were recorded for this clonotype. The rearrangement uses TRBV7-2 and TRBJ2-1; 7 positions match TRBD2. CDR3 length: 15 amino acids. V shed 3 bases, J shed 2 bases, and the junction held 4 bases outside the gene matches. CDR1 SGHTA and CDR2 FQGNSA come from the germline V gene. The chain's CDR3 is CASSFRDYAYNEQFF. In nucleotides, the CDR3 is TGTGCCAGCAGCTTCCGGGACTATGCCTACAATGAGCAGTTCTTC.